Below, one T cell receptor beta chain is given with its context. Its antigen has not been determined. No base quality information exists; no much larger clone differs at one position. Using the deep immunoSEQ assay, multiplex PCR amplified TCR CDR3 regions from genomic DNA. For each cell subset, the extracted genomic DNA was distributed evenly across all wells of several immunoSEQ 96-well plates, and each plate served as one replicate. For sorted subsets, roughly 200 ng of genomic DNA, equivalent to 25,000 to 35,000 T cell genomes, went into each replicate PCR. Purified libraries were quantified with a Qubit 3.0 fluorometer, sized on a Bioanalyzer 2100, and re-quantified with the KAPA Library Quantification kit. Every immunoSEQ 96-well plate was sequenced on a separate single-read 150-cycle Illumina NextSeq 550 flow cell. As for the original processing: Because only junctional sequences without quality scores were contained in the immunoSEQ output, filtering matching that applied to full-length reads could not be performed. To assign V/J genes and CDR3, sequences were annotated using PyIR, a Python wrapper for IgBLAST v1.9, with IMGT germline references. Reads were removed for weak V/J assignments (E-value above 1e-6), missing CDR3, stop codons, out-of-frame junctions, or ambiguous translated residues. V3J clonotypes were defined by identical inferred V gene, J gene, and CDR3 amino acid sequence. Percentage overlap between repertoires was calculated by dividing the number of shared unique clonotypes by the size of the smaller repertoire. Three approaches were used to assess repertoire richness: RTK rarefaction, the Chao1 estimator, and Recon v2.1 estimates of unobserved clonotypes. Generation probabilities for all TCRbeta clonotypes obtained by the gDNA method from a handful of donors were computed using OLGA. This immuneACCESS table, as held by TCRdb, lists in-frame sequences with V and J called but not all clones. Of the missing ones, under half trace to an unresolved V gene in checked studies; the others have no known cause. That table furnishes V, J and clone size, whereas the DNA furnished D and trimming. Here the sample has under 2.5 million clones; under 95% occur a single time. Approximately 0.4% of the sample is held by the ten biggest clonotypes.

The entry originates in a study of shared clonotypes between healthy human individuals (TCRdb year 2020). Describing the broader study: A couple of women and a few men aged 18 to 49 years were included in the cohort. Per donor, three plates each were used for CD4 naive and CD4 memory, two for CD8 naive, and one for CD8 memory. To estimate repertoire size and how much clonotype sharing occurs between individuals, the study deeply sequenced the blood TCR repertoires of about 5 healthy adults. Libraries were prepared and TCR repertoires were sequenced by different laboratories using diverse techniques, in order to increase sequencing depth and limit assay-specific biases. Leukapheresis yielded between about 0.9 and 9 billion PBMCs per donor. Points the paper makes about the study in general: Compared with non-shared clonotypes, the clonotypes found in all four sorted-subset donors had higher generation probabilities. Even with the large sequencing depth, rarefaction of the sorted-subset datasets indicated that sequencing was incomplete. Based on pairwise subsampling, the degree of clonotype sharing among donors was expected to be affected by sequencing depth. When a handful of donors were compared, the shared fraction of clonotypes was about 5% for naive CD4, approximately 3.3% for naive CD8, roughly 2.5% for memory CD4, and 0.35% to 0.4% for memory CD8. Because the study included a small number of donors, the genetic and exposure-history diversity represented was limited. Naive subsets generally had larger estimated clonotype richness than memory subsets. Sampling was limited to blood, and TCR repertoires in tissue likely differ from TCR repertoires in blood.

Healthy HIV-negative adults with no recently reported acute infections or vaccinations were included as donors. All donors were Caucasian adults living in Nashville, Tennessee, USA. CD4+ T cells were enriched through magnetic negative selection, after which naive cells were positively selected on CD45RA and the remaining negative fraction served as the memory subset. After blood collection by leukapheresis, PBMCs were isolated using Ficoll-Histopaque density gradient centrifugation and then cryopreserved in the vapor phase of liquid nitrogen. Analytical flow cytometry was used to check the purity and quantity of each magnetically sorted T cell population. From each sorted fraction, genomic DNA was isolated and quantified by UV absorbance on a Nanodrop 2000c. There are 13 amino acids in the CDR3, from cysteine to phenylalanine inclusive. Only the CDR3 DNA is retained, 39 bases long and in frame from the first base. The germline V gene supplies CDR1 MDHEN and CDR2 SYDVKM. V is reduced by 3 bases and J by 5 bases, leaving a spacing of 9 bases between them.

This clonotype originated in a man aged 18 to 30 in good health. Some clones in this sample may be carry-over from other donors' samples. The specimen was naive CD4+ T cells from PBMCs. Read against the paper, the sample's cell subset or site label means: CD45RA+ positively selected. The sequence links TRBV28 to TRBJ2-3, with the D gene call left open. Here is the DNA: TGTGCCAGCAGTTTTTTGGTTAGAGATACGCAGTATTTT. Protein translation: CASSFLVRDTQYF.